What follows describes a single T cell receptor beta chain. The specificity of this receptor is unknown. Base qualities are not recorded, but no much larger clone differs from it by a single base. V ends up 6 bases short and J 5 bases short, with an unmatched junction base count of 9. The CDR3 has 16 amino acids, counting the end cysteine and phenylalanine. Of the read, only the CDR3 DNA is kept; its 48 bases are in frame from base 1. Sequences MDHEN (CDR1) and SYDVKM (CDR2) are obtained from the germline V gene. The data stem from a study of cytomegalovirus exposure and HLA in healthy donors (dated by TCRdb to about 2017). About the full investigation: An earlier analysis of about 560 of the donors reported approximately 260 Gb of sequence data and about 120 million unique TCR beta sequences obtained from around 170 million T cells. Besides the first cohort of 666 subjects, a separate validation cohort made up of over a hundred different subjects was used. The study combined high-throughput TCR immunosequencing, statistical association of individual TCRs with disease status, and machine learning to predict cytomegalovirus infection status. About 5 DR-DQ haplotypes were handled as single units for association and clustering, since linkage in the cohort was strong. The study was designed to test whether signatures of past pathogen exposure could be identified by cataloging public T cell receptors. Of the 300 to 500 genotyped donors, less than 85% were placed in the genetic ancestry cluster associated with self-reported Caucasian donors. Around 330 gigabases of sequencing data and around 80 million unique TCR sequences made up an early release that covered nearly 650 HLA-typed donors. A later genetic analysis took genome-wide SNP genotypes for 398 of the 666 donors and used that subset as a discovery cohort. All discovery cohort repertoires had been generated using a single sequencing platform. The study used immunosequencing to profile the T cell repertoires of 666 subjects and linked those repertoires to cytomegalovirus serostatus. Both class I and class II loci were covered by HLA typing, at four-digit resolution. To study patterns of TCR occurrence, a later analysis re-analyzed previously published TCR beta repertoires from 550 to 800 donors and added high-resolution HLA genotyping. Among over 350 genotyped donors of the cohort, an average of about 240,000 unique TCR beta nucleotide sequences were sequenced per donor, around a sixth of them non-productive. In an earlier analysis of 550 to 700 of the donors, high-throughput TCR beta sequencing was used to judge whether each TCR beta V gene segment behaved as functional or pseudogenic. In the later analysis, no new phenotypic data were used to find candidate immune exposures; instead, reliance was placed on TCR beta sequences and their occurrence across donors. Typing coverage differed by locus: A, B, C, DRB1 and DQB1 were typed in roughly 620-630 donors, DQA1 in about 510, DPA1 in 600 to 610, and DPB1 in 472. Donor age, sex, ethnicity and CMV serostatus were collected together with the repertoire data. Overall study results and their limits: A cluster of highly shared sequence variants was judged likely to be a technical artifact of the sequencing pipeline. Most TCR sequences were seen in very few donors, while some public TCRs were found in many individuals. A later analysis found that most CMV-associated TCR beta chains appeared HLA-restricted, with HLA associations seemingly driven largely by CMV exposure. The presence/absence analyses assumed that sequencing depth was roughly uniform across donors, and that assumption may not be true. Because counts were too low, about 15 rarely observed V segments, including chromosome 9 orphons, were left out of the earlier analysis of about 500 of the donors. The 87-base-pair reads could not distinguish some IMGT-functional V segments, including TRBV6-2 and TRBV6-3, so those segments were excluded. According to the authors, the approach could potentially be generalized to other disease states and immunological phenotypes. For the cohort, immune exposure information was limited to CMV serostatus. Linkage disequilibrium might explain the correlated functional status among segregating V segments, but an unknown experimental factor could not be ruled out. A later analysis reported that several top co-occurrence clusters appeared linked to parvovirus B19, influenza, CMV and Epstein-Barr virus. In a later analysis, TCR association rates were found to vary across HLA loci, with the most associated TCRs seen for DRB1 alleles and the fewest for HLA-C alleles. In vitro tests confirmed that a few of the cytomegalovirus-associated TCR beta chains recognize cytomegalovirus antigens. A further reported finding was that TCR beta sequences accurately predicted the HLA-A and HLA-B alleles for most subjects in the first cohort. HLA typing was unavailable for some donors at each locus, so association tests used only the typed subset. A total of 164 TCR beta chains were listed by the study as associated with cytomegalovirus. V-gene and J-gene trimming of TCR beta chains was associated with a missense DCLRE1C variant in a later genetic analysis, and the association was replicated in an independent cohort. Assigning TCR associations to individual alleles was difficult when HLA alleles, especially DR and DQ, strongly co-occurred. Cytomegalovirus status was reported to be diagnosed by the classifier with high specificity and sensitivity in both the original and validation cohorts. An earlier analysis of approximately 530 of the donors showed that most TCR beta V segments appeared in productive rearrangements either about 87% or about 30% of the time, which broadly matched IMGT annotations. The cohort was sequenced for TCR beta chains only, and without alpha or paired-chain data the features that could be detected were limited. At a false discovery rate of 0.05, a later analysis linked under 20,000 TCR beta sequences to specific HLA alleles. In a later analysis, HLA-associated TCR beta chains showed more clonal expansion and lower generation probabilities than non-associated chains that were equally common. In a later genetic analysis, fewer N-insertions in productive TCRs were reported among donors in an Asian-associated ancestry cluster than the roughly 670-donor mean.

In total, approximately 610 healthy bone marrow donors made up the cohort. Cohort members were all nominally healthy when sampled, although unrecorded immune exposures were likely present. The donor was CMV seronegative and belonged to the group of over 350 seronegative cohort members. Every donor gave a peripheral blood sample, and the peripheral blood mononuclear cells from that sample were used for TCR beta sequencing. Genomic DNA extraction from the blood cell samples was performed with the Qiagen DNeasy Blood Extraction Kit. Receptor libraries were prepared by the immunoSEQ multiplex PCR assay. The multiplex PCR relied on a mix of 60 forward primers for TCR Vbeta segments and 13 reverse primers for TCR Jbeta segments. The CDR3 region of rearranged TCR beta genes was amplified from genomic DNA with a multiplex PCR assay. The amplified TCR beta libraries were sequenced on the Illumina HiSeq System as 87-base-pair reads. The study's processing was this. In a later analysis, 70 million to 95 million unique TCR beta chains were counted across the approximately 620 repertoires, and roughly 10 million of these chains were shared by at least two donors. Raw reads were error-corrected and collapsed into unique sequences by a nearest-neighbor algorithm in which closely related sequences were merged to remove PCR and sequencing errors. Alignment of CDR3 sequences to IMGT reference sequences was used to assign V, D and J gene segments. For a sequence to be retained, a match of at least six nucleotides was required to both a V gene segment and a J gene segment. A rearrangement was called productive if the CDR3 had no stop codons and remained in frame with V and J, and every other rearrangement was called non-productive. CDR3 was defined by IMGT convention, running from the second conserved V-encoded cysteine to the conserved J-encoded phenylalanine. In an earlier analysis of around 640 of the donors, sequences lacking an unambiguous match to a single V gene segment were excluded. In an earlier analysis of approximately 500 of the donors, a V segment was called functional when productive rearrangements were above 56.7%, and segregating when the standard deviation between donors exceeded 5%. A statistical classification framework was built to diagnose cytomegalovirus status from the catalog of TCR beta chain sequences. A later analysis assigned V and J genes by comparing TCR nucleotide sequences with IMGT/GENE-DB human TR gene sequences. A later analysis assigned CDR3 sequences and most-parsimonious VDJ recombination scenarios with the TCRdist pipeline. In a later analysis, each TCR beta chain was defined by its CDR3 amino acid sequence together with its V-gene family, and reads lacking a unique V-gene family were excluded. As a way to deal with suspected cross-contamination and a sequencing artifact, a later analysis dropped roughly 600 nucleotide sequences that were highly shared and had low generation probability. A later analysis calculated a clonal expansion index for each public chain from normalized within-repertoire ranks of inferred template counts. Generation probabilities in a later analysis came from a VDJ recombination model fitted to out-of-frame rearrangements, and those results were checked against IGoR. A later analysis scored TCR-TCR, TCR-HLA and TCR-CMV co-occurrence with hypergeometric tests, applying a repertoire-size bias correction to TCR pairs. False discovery rates were estimated in a later analysis by permuting HLA or CMV assignments 20 times. A later analysis grouped co-occurring TCRs with DBSCAN, adding TCRdist sequence similarity when clustering within HLA-allele-positive subsets. Co-occurrence clustering excluded repertoires with fewer than 30,000 or more than 120,000 public chains, plus five with anomalous nucleotide sharing. TCRdb carries this immuneACCESS record with in-frame sequences only. Its versions omit some clonotypes, under half of them owing to an unresolved V gene in the studies checked, with the rest unexplained. That table furnishes V, J and clone size, whereas the DNA furnished D and trimming. This sample has fewer than 90,000 clones in its table, and approximately 76% of those were observed once. In total, the top ten clones hold roughly 1.5% of the sample.

Sequencing input: PBMCs. The rearrangement combines TRBV28 with TRBJ1-5; TRBD1 lines up with 11 middle nucleotides. This receptor was obtained from a male donor in good health and CMV-seronegative. The nucleotides read TGTGCCAGCAGACACTCTGGACAGGGGGCTTATCAGCCCCAGCATTTT. Translated, it reads CASRHSGQGAYQPQHF.